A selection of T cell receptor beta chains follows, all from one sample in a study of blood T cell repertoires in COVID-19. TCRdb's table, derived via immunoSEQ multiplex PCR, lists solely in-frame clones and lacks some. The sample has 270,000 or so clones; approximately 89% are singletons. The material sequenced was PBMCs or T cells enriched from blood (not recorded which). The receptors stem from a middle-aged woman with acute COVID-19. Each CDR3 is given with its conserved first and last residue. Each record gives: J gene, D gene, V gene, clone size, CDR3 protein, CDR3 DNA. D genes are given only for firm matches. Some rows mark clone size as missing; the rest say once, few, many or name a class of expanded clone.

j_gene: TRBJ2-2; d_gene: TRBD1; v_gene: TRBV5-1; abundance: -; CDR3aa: CASSFGQGDTGELFF; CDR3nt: TGCGCCAGCAGCTTTGGACAGGGGGACACCGGGGAGCTGTTTTTT
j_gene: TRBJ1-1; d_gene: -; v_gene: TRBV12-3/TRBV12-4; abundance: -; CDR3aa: CASSPGQNNEAFF; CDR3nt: TGTGCCAGCAGTCCCGGACAGAACAATGAAGCTTTCTTT
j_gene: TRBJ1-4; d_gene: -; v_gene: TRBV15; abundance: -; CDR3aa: CATSRDRGPNEKLFF; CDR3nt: TGTGCCACCAGCAGAGACAGGGGACCTAATGAAAAACTGTTTTTT
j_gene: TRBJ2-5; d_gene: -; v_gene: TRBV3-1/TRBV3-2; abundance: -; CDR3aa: CASSQSYVETQYF; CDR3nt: TGTGCCAGCAGCCAAAGCTATGTAGAGACCCAGTACTTC
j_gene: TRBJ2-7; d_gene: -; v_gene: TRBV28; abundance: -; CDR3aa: CASSPPLTSYEQYF; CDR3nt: TGTGCCAGCAGCCCACCCCTGACTAGCTACGAGCAGTACTTC
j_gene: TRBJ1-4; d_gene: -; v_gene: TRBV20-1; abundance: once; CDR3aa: CSASGTTNEKLFF; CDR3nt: TGCAGTGCTAGTGGTACAACTAATGAAAAACTGTTTTTT
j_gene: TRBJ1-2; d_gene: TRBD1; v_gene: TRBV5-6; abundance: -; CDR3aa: CASSLVDGQGNYGYTF; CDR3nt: TGTGCCAGCAGCTTGGTTGACGGACAGGGTAACTATGGCTACACCTTC
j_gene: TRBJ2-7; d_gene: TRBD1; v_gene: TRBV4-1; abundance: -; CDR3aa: CASSQDPTGYEQYF; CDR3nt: TGCGCCAGCAGCCAAGATCCGACAGGGTACGAGCAGTACTTC
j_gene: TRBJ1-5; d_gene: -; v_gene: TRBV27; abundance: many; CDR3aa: CASSTRWGTNSNQPQHF; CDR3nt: TGTGCCAGCAGCACCAGGTGGGGGACTAATAGCAATCAGCCCCAGCATTTT
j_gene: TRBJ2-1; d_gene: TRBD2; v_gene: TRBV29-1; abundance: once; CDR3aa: CSVENDSGKQFF; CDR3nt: TGCAGCGTCGAGAACGATAGCGGGAAGCAGTTCTTC
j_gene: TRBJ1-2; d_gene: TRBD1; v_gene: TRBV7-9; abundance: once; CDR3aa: CASSSGDRGRRGYTF; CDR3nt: TGTGCCAGCAGCTCGGGAGACAGGGGGAGAAGAGGCTACACCTTC
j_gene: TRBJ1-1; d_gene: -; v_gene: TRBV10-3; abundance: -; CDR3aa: CAISELWTVPEAFF; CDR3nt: TGTGCCATCAGTGAGTTATGGACAGTTCCCGAAGCTTTCTTT
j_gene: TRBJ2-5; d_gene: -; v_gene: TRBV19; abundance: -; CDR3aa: CATRQRTQETQYF; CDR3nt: TGTGCCACGAGACAGAGAACTCAAGAGACCCAGTACTTC
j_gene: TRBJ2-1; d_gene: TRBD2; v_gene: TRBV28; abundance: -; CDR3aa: CASSLFFLEVAGRIHEQFF; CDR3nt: TGTGCCAGCAGTTTATTCTTCCTCGAGGTAGCGGGACGCATCCATGAGCAGTTCTTC
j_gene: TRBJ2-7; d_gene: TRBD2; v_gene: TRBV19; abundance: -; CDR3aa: CASSTSGYYEQYF; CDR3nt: TGTGCCAGTAGTACTAGCGGTTACTACGAGCAGTACTTC
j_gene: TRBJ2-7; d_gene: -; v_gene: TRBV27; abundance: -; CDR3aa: CASTHGPGDYEQYF; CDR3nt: TGTGCCAGCACCCATGGCCCGGGAGACTACGAGCAGTACTTC
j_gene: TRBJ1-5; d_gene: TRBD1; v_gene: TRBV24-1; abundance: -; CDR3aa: CATSDSRQGRQPQHF; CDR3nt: TGTGCCACCAGTGATTCCAGACAGGGACGACAGCCCCAGCATTTT
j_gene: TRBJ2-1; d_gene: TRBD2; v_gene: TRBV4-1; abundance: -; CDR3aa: CASSQGVLAGATLLLIPNEQFF; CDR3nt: TGCGCCAGCAGCCAAGGGGTCCTAGCGGGAGCAACCTTACTGCTCATTCCGAATGAGCAGTTCTTC
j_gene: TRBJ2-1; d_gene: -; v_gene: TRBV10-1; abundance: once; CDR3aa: CASSEGVGEQFF; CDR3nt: TGCGCCAGCAGTGAAGGGGTAGGTGAGCAGTTCTTC
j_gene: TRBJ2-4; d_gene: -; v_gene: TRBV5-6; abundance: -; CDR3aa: CASSSTTGSVLAKNIQYF; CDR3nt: TGTGCCAGCAGCTCGACGACAGGTTCCGTCCTAGCCAAAAACATTCAGTACTTC
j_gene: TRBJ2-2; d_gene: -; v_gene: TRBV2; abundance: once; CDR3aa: CASSEAGAGELFF; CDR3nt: TGTGCCAGCAGTGAAGCAGGGGCCGGGGAGCTGTTTTTT
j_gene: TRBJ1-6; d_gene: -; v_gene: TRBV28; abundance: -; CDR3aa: CASRGGNSPLHF; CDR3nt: TGTGCCAGCAGGGGAGGAAATTCACCCCTCCACTTT
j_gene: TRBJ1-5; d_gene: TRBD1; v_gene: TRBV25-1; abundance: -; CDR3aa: CASSDSKTGGIGPQHF; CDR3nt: TGTGCCAGCAGTGACTCAAAGACAGGGGGCATCGGGCCCCAGCATTTT
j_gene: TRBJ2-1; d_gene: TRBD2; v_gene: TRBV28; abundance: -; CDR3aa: CASSSRLAGDSSYNEQFF; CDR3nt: TGTGCCAGCAGTTCCCGACTAGCGGGGGACAGCTCCTACAATGAGCAGTTCTTC
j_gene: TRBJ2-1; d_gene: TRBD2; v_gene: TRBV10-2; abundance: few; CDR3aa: CASRVAGGRYNEQFF; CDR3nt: TGCGCCAGCAGAGTAGCGGGAGGGAGGTACAATGAGCAGTTCTTC
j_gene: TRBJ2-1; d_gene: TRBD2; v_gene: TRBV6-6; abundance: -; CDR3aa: CASISAGGRYNEQFF; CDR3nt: TGTGCCAGCATCTCAGCGGGAGGGCGCTACAATGAGCAGTTCTTC
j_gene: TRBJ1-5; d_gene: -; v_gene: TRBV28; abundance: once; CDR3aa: CASSPPVAGRISNQPQHF; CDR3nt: TGTGCCAGCAGCCCCCCGGTCGCGGGGAGGATCAGCAATCAGCCCCAGCATTTT
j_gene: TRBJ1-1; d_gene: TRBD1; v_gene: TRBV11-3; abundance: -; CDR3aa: CASSSAGGLDTEAFF; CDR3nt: TGTGCCAGCAGCTCCGCAGGGGGCCTCGACACTGAAGCTTTCTTT
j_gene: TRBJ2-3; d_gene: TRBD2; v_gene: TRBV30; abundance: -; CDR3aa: CARNIAGSADTQYF; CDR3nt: TGTGCCCGAAACATAGCGGGATCGGCAGATACGCAGTATTTT
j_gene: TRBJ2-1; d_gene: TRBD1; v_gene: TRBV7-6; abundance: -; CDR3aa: CASSDRQGAGNEQFF; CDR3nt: TGTGCCAGCAGCGATCGACAGGGGGCGGGTAATGAGCAGTTCTTC
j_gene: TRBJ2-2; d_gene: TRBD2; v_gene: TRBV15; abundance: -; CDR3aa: CATSSLAGVGTGELFF; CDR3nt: TGTGCCACCAGCAGCTTAGCGGGGGTGGGCACCGGGGAGCTGTTTTTT
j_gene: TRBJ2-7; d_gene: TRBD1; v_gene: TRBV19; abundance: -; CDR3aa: CATRDSPYEQYF; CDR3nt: TGTGCCACTCGGGACAGTCCCTACGAGCAGTACTTC